A single sample gave rise to the 27 T cell receptor beta chains below, sequenced in a study of blood T cell repertoires in COVID-19. Assay: immunoSEQ multiplex PCR; the TCRdb copy retains only in-frame clones and omits some. The repertoire holds roughly 130,000 clones, with 84% as singletons. The source material was peripheral blood. These receptors originate from a woman aged 25 to 39 who had recovered from COVID-19.

This clone was observed a few times. The chain joins TRBV5-1 to TRBJ2-7; 9 nucleotides line up with TRBD1. V lost 3 bases to trimming and J lost 6 bases; unmatched junction nucleotides: 13. The CDR3 runs to 16 residues. Per germline, CDR1 SGHRS and CDR2 YFSETQ. CDR3 sequence reads: CASSSKGGQGVGEQYF. The CDR3 bases are TGCGCCAGCAGCTCTAAAGGGGGACAGGGTGTAGGCGAGCAGTACTTC.

This chain uses TRBV2 with TRBJ1-5; 7 bases fit TRBD1. The CDR3 contains 17 residues. V trimming: 4 bases; J trimming: 0 bases; junction bases outside the gene matches: 9. In germline, CDR1 is SNHLY, CDR2 FYNNEI. The CDR3 bases are TGTGCCAGCAGTGTAAGGGGGCTAGGGGATAGCAATCAGCCCCAGCATTTT. Encoded protein: CASSVRGLGDSNQPQHF.

The count of this clone is one. J is TRBJ1-6 and V is TRBV25-1; D possibly corresponds to TRBD1 (6 bases). From germline, CDR1 is MGHDK and CDR2 SYGVNS. Deletions cut 3 bases from V and 10 bases from J, with 10 bases between. This CDR3 is 13 amino acids long. CDR3 DNA: TGTGCCAGCAGTGATACAGGGCAATCACCCCTCCACTTT. It specifies CASSDTGQSPLHF.

V is TRBV7-9 and J is TRBJ1-1, with 8 bases lining up with TRBD1. The CDR3 is 16 residues long. Germline V gene sequence: CDR1 SEHNR, CDR2 FQNEAQ (reference sequence). With 3 bases clipped from V and 1 base from J, the junction kept 7 bases outside the gene matches. CDR3 protein: CASSFLGQGKNTEAFF. CDR3 DNA: TGTGCCAGCAGCTTCCTAGGACAGGGTAAGAACACTGAAGCTTTCTTT.

The chain carries TRBV30 and TRBJ2-4; TRBD1 matches at 7 bases. Unmatched junction bases numbered 1, after V lost 1 base and J lost 4 bases. The germline CDR1 and CDR2 sequences are GTSNPN and SVGIG (reference sequence). The CDR3 loop spans 13 amino acids. CDR3 loop: CAWSGQGKNIQYF. In DNA form, the CDR3 reads TGTGCCTGGAGTGGACAGGGAAAAAACATTCAGTACTTC.

CDR3 bases: TGTGCCAGTAGTATAGCGGCAGGGCAAAGGAACTACTATGGCTACACCTTC. Its translation: CASSIAAGQRNYYGYTF. This sequence joins TRBV19 and TRBJ1-2, with D possibly matching TRBD1 (5 bases). This CDR3 contains 17 residues. Germline V gene sequence: CDR1 LNHDA, CDR2 SQIVND (reference sequence). Trimming cost V 1 base and J 3 bases, with 18 bases left between them.

As to this clone: This specimen includes other DNA sequences encoding the same CDR3. The chain has TRBV3-1 (or the pseudogene TRBV3-2) and TRBJ1-2; TRBD1 matches at 9 bases. The V gene's germline CDR1 is LGHDT and CDR2 YNNKEL (reference sequence). The CDR3 totals 13 residues. The V and J ends lost 4 bases and 4 bases, in that order; junction bases with no gene match: 1. DNA for the CDR3: TGTGCCAGCAGCCCGGGACAGGGCTATGGCTACACCTTC. Translation: CASSPGQGYGYTF.

The chain joins TRBV29-1 to TRBJ2-5; D may be TRBD2 (5 bases). Germline-derived CDR1 and CDR2 are SQVTM and ANQGSEA. The V and J ends lost 4 bases and 5 bases respectively, with 5 bases between them. This CDR3 has 10 residues. The CDR3, as DNA: TGCAGCGTTGCGGGGGAGACCCAGTACTTC. Translating gives CSVAGETQYF.

This clone has ten or more counts. J is TRBJ2-5 and V is TRBV5-1, with D perhaps matching TRBD1 (7 bases). Per germline, CDR1 SGHRS and CDR2 YFSETQ. Trimming cost V 7 bases and J 0 bases, with 16 bases left between them. The CDR3 covers 15 residues. CDR3 DNA sequence: TGCGCCAGCCGCGGGACAGCAAATTACCAAGAGACCCAGTACTTC. Amino acids: CASRGTANYQETQYF.

The rearrangement uses TRBV4-1 and TRBJ1-1; D is uncertain. Looked up from germline, CDR1 is MGHRA and CDR2 is YSYEKL. V was clipped by 0 bases and J by 3 bases, with 11 bases between them. This CDR3 region has 15 residues. In DNA, the CDR3 is TGCGCCAGCAGCCAAGAGATGCCAGTTTACACTGAAGCTTTCTTT. This codes for CASSQEMPVYTEAFF.

The chain combines TRBV5-1 with TRBJ2-2; 7 positions match TRBD2. The ends lost 7 bases at V and 4 bases at J; junction bases unmatched: 10. The CDR3 consists of 15 residues. The germline V gene encodes CDR1 SGHRS and CDR2 YFSETQ. The CDR3 DNA sequence: TGCGCCAGCGGGGAGGGAGCGGGGCGCACCGGGGAGCTGTTTTTT. Protein product: CASGEGAGRTGELFF.

The CDR3 bases are TGTGCCAGCTCCCAACAACAGGGCCGTCACTCCTACAATGAGCAGTTCTTC. Its translation: CASSQQQGRHSYNEQFF. The rearrangement links TRBV18 to TRBJ2-1; possibly TRBD1 for D (6 bases). The CDR3 sequence is 17 residues long. The V end lost 6 bases, the J end lost 0 bases, and 18 bases lay between the germline ends. From germline, CDR1 is KGHSH and CDR2 LQKENI.

The chain couples TRBV5-6 to TRBJ2-2, with TRBD2 matching 7 bases. The CDR3 length is 14 residues. After removal of 0 bases from V and 6 bases from J, the junction contained 2 bases not matched to a gene. The germline V gene has CDR1 SGHDT and CDR2 YYEEEE. The CDR3 loop is CASSLGLASGELFF. CDR3 coding DNA: TGTGCCAGCAGCTTGGGACTAGCATCCGGGGAGCTGTTTTTT. The complete variable domain, with remaining parts taken from reference TRBV5-6 and TRBJ2-2, reads DAGVTQSPTHLIKTRGQQVTLRCSPKSGHDTVSWYQQALGQGPQFIFQYYEEEERQRGNFPDRFSGHQFPNYSSELNVNALLLGDSALYLCASSLGLASGELFFGEGSRLTVL.

The rearrangement links TRBV6-5 to TRBJ2-7; 8 bases line up with TRBD1. The CDR3 loop spans 12 amino acids. Germline V gene data show CDR1 as MNHEY and CDR2 as SVGAGI. Trimming cost V 8 bases and J 2 bases; bases outside gene matches: 2. This CDR3 is CASRTGTYEQYF. CDR3 sequence (DNA): TGTGCCAGCCGGACAGGGACCTACGAGCAGTACTTC.

This clone was counted a few times. This chain connects TRBV11-3 to TRBJ2-3, with a possible D match to TRBD2 (6 bases). The CDR3 has 17 amino acids. The V and J ends lost 1 base and 5 bases respectively, with 19 bases between them. CDR1 and CDR2 (germline): SGHNT, YENEEA. The CDR3 nucleotides are TGTGCCAGCAGCTTAGGCGGTAGCGGAATGCAACGAGATACGCAGTATTTT. Protein sequence: CASSLGGSGMQRDTQYF.

This chain joins TRBV7-3 and TRBJ1-2, with 8 nucleotides matching TRBD1. The CDR3 spans 13 residues. The V segment lost 3 bases and the J segment 5 bases; nucleotides outside the gene matches: 2. Germline CDR1 reads SGHTA; CDR2 reads FQGTGA. CDR3 sequence (DNA): TGTGCCAGCAGCTTCCGACAGGGGTATGGCTACACCTTC. Translated: CASSFRQGYGYTF.

The rearrangement joins TRBV21-1 to TRBJ1-5; the table's D call of TRBD1 was not tested on the DNA. TRBV21-1 is a pseudogene segment. The CDR3 contains 15 residues. The CDR3 sequence: CASSNRGASNQPQHF. The DNA of the CDR3 is TGTGCCAGCAGCAACAGGGGCGCAAGCAATCAGCCCCAGCATTTT.

The chain carries TRBV7-9 and TRBJ2-1; D not certain. This CDR3 has 12 amino acids. The germline V and J ends were trimmed by 4 bases and 14 bases, with 15 bases remaining between them. CDR1 is SEHNR, CDR2 FQNEAQ, per germline (reference sequence). The CDR3 protein is CASSSHGVKKFF. DNA for the CDR3: TGTGCCAGCAGCTCCCATGGAGTTAAGAAGTTCTTC.

The chain links TRBV5-1 to TRBJ2-2, with D unclear. Germline CDR1 reads SGHRS; CDR2 reads YFSETQ. CDR3 length: 14 amino acids. Trimming cost V 0 bases and J 5 bases, with 8 bases left between them. This CDR3 reads CASSLGGKTGELFF. CDR3 coding DNA: TGCGCCAGCAGCTTGGGAGGAAAAACCGGGGAGCTGTTTTTT.

The V gene is TRBV30, the J gene TRBJ2-7; no clear D gene. Germline V lookup: CDR1 GTSNPN, CDR2 SVGIG (reference sequence). V dropped 1 base and J dropped 3 bases, with 4 bases sitting between them. The length of the CDR3 is 11 residues. The DNA of the CDR3 is TGTGCCTGGAGTGATCTCTACGAGCAGTACTTC. It specifies CAWSDLYEQYF.

This clone came up a few times. The chain links TRBV9 to TRBJ2-3, with TRBD2 matching 9 bases. The V gene's germline CDR1 is SGDLS and CDR2 YYNGEE. The CDR3 loop spans 15 amino acids. V was pared by 0 bases and J by 7 bases, with 6 bases of the junction left unmatched. As DNA, the CDR3 is TGTGCCAGCAGCGTAGCTAGCGGGACCCCTAATACGCAGTATTTT. Its protein product is CASSVASGTPNTQYF. Full variable domain (remainder filled in from reference TRBV9 and TRBJ2-3): DSGVTQTPKHLITATGQRVTLRCSPRSGDLSVYWYQQSLDQGLQFLIQYYNGEERAKGNILERFSAQQFPDLHSELNLSSLELGDSALYFCASSVASGTPNTQYFGPGTRLTVL.

The chain combines TRBV2 with TRBJ1-1, with D possibly TRBD1 on 5 matching bases. The length of the CDR3 is 14 residues. The V gene's germline CDR1 is SNHLY and CDR2 FYNNEI. The ends were cut back, 6 bases at V and 1 base at J, with 12 bases in the middle. The CDR3: CASSPLTGNTEAFF. Here the CDR3 DNA reads TGTGCCAGCAGCCCACTCACAGGGAACACTGAAGCTTTCTTT. The full variable domain, completed using reference TRBV2 and TRBJ1-1, is EPEVTQTPSHQVTQMGQEVILRCVPISNHLYFYWYRQILGQKVEFLVSFYNNEISEKSEIFDDQFSVERPDGSNFTLKIRSTKLEDSAMYFCASSPLTGNTEAFFGQGTRLTVV.

The rearrangement joins TRBV7-8 to TRBJ2-7; 8 bases are shared with TRBD1. Looked up from germline, CDR1 is SGHVS and CDR2 is FQNEAQ. V shed 5 bases, J shed 6 bases, and the junction held 6 bases outside the gene matches. This CDR3 is built from 13 residues. Here the CDR3 reads CASSPGTGVEQYF. The CDR3 DNA reads TGTGCCAGCAGCCCCGGGACAGGCGTCGAGCAGTACTTC.

J is TRBJ2-7 and V is TRBV9; 12 bases line up with TRBD2. Trimming removed 4 bases from V and 2 bases from J; junction bases left unmatched: 4. Germline loops: CDR1 SGDLS, CDR2 YYNGEE. CDR3 size: 15 residues. The CDR3 sequence: CASSPRLAGAYEQYF. CDR3 sequence (DNA): TGTGCCAGCAGCCCCCGACTAGCGGGGGCCTACGAGCAGTACTTC.

The chain carries TRBV19 and TRBJ1-3, with 10 bases aligning to TRBD1. In germline, CDR1 is LNHDA, CDR2 SQIVND (reference sequence). The CDR3 runs 16 residues. The ends lost 3 bases at V and 0 bases at J; junction bases unmatched: 2. Written as DNA, the CDR3 is TGTGCCAGTAGTATTGGGGACAGGGGCTCTGGAAACACCATATATTTT. Translating it yields CASSIGDRGSGNTIYF.

This rearrangement joins TRBV12-3 or TRBV12-4 to TRBJ1-4; unclear D gene. This CDR3 contains 13 residues. Trimming removed 5 bases from V and 7 bases from J, with 11 bases in between. CDR3 DNA: TGTGCCAGCAGTCCCCAGGATTTTGAAAAACTGTTTTTT. Amino acids: CASSPQDFEKLFF.

This clone was seen once. The chain combines TRBV19 with TRBJ2-7; D is uncertain. The CDR3 totals 11 residues. Per germline, CDR1 LNHDA and CDR2 SQIVND (reference sequence). Trimming stripped 4 bases from V and 3 bases from J, with 4 bases between. DNA for the CDR3: TGTGCCAGTAGTAATCTCTACGAGCAGTACTTC. Protein sequence: CASSNLYEQYF.